The present entry profiles one T cell receptor (beta chain) with its context. Its antigen is undetermined. The data were obtained in a study of cytomegalovirus exposure and HLA in healthy donors. Points from the study as a whole: Previously analyzed data showed that most TCR beta V segments were productive at a frequency of about 87% or about 30%. Overall, approximately 150 TCR beta chains were annotated as cytomegalovirus-associated. A few chains tied to CMV proved CMV antigen-specific in vitro.

This PCR relied on a set of 60 Vbeta primers and 13 Jbeta primers. Profiling relied on immunoSEQ multiplex PCR, and the TCRdb table lists in-frame clones only, not all of them. The sample yields around 90,000 clones, roughly 60% seen once. Trimming took 5 bases from V and 4 from J; bases not matched to a gene: 4. Germline V gene data show CDR1 as LNHDA and CDR2 as SQIVND (reference sequence). The CDR3 has 15 residues. Sequenced sample: PBMCs. The chain carries TRBV19 and TRBJ2-1; 11 bases fit TRBD2. This sequence was found in a boy aged 5-17 years in good health and CMV-seropositive. In DNA form, the CDR3 reads TGTGCCAGTAGTCAGATAGCGGGGGGGTACAATGAGCAGTTCTTC. Translation gives CASSQIAGGYNEQFF.